This T cell receptor beta chain appears in the sequencing data of a study of control samples from healthy donors and cancer patients. Deletions cut 1 base from V and 6 bases from J, with 10 bases between. The CDR3 length is 14 residues. The germline gives CDR1 MRHNA, CDR2 SNTAGT. Libraries were prepared by immunoSEQ multiplex PCR; TCRdb keeps only in-frame clonotypes and omits some of them. The sample includes some 130,000 clones, around 93% of them seen just once. The chain is built from TRBV6-4 and TRBJ2-1; D is uncertain. Sequenced: blood. This TCR was recovered from a woman in her 50s in good health. CDR3 loop: CASSDFPGSNEQFF. The DNA for the CDR3 is TGTGCCAGCAGTGACTTCCCAGGTAGCAATGAGCAGTTCTTC.